Each of the 21 T cell receptor beta chains below was sequenced from the same sample in a study of cytomegalovirus exposure and HLA in healthy donors. The PCR used 60 Vbeta and 13 Jbeta primers. Method: immunoSEQ multiplex PCR; TCRdb's copy keeps in-frame clones and lacks some. The table has a few hundred thousand clones, approximately 83% seen once. Material for sequencing was PBMCs. The receptors stem from a girl under 18 in good health and CMV-seronegative.

The chain has TRBV19 and TRBJ2-1; the match to TRBD2 covers 7 bases. CDR3 length: 15 amino acids. Unmatched junction bases numbered 5, after V lost 4 bases and J lost 2 bases. Germline loops: CDR1 LNHDA, CDR2 SQIVND (reference sequence). The CDR3 DNA is TGTGCCAGTAGTACGCGACTAGCCCCCTACAATGAGCAGTTCTTC. As protein: CASSTRLAPYNEQFF.

The V gene is TRBV5-6, the J gene TRBJ1-1; D may be TRBD1 (6 bases). Germline CDR1 and CDR2: SGHDT and YYEEEE. Trimming stripped 4 bases from V and 8 bases from J, with 15 bases between. The CDR3 sequence is 13 residues long. In nucleotides, the CDR3 is TGTGCCAGCAGCGCAAGCAGGGGCCTCGAAGCTTTCTTT. Amino acids: CASSASRGLEAFF.

The rearrangement joins TRBV5-1 to TRBJ2-3; D might be TRBD2 (5 bases). The germline V gene has CDR1 SGHRS and CDR2 YFSETQ. The V end was cut by 0 bases, the J end by 0 bases, with 11 bases between. CDR3 length equals 16 residues. The CDR3 sequence is CASSLGYGVSTDTQYF. The CDR3 DNA reads as TGCGCCAGCAGCTTGGGATACGGGGTGAGCACAGATACGCAGTATTTT. Complete variable domain (other parts from reference TRBV5-1 and TRBJ2-3): KAGVTQTPRYLIKTRGQQVTLSCSPISGHRSVSWYQQTPGQGLQFLFEYFSETQRNKGNFPGRFSGRQFSNSRSEMNVSTLELGDSALYLCASSLGYGVSTDTQYFGPGTRLTVL.

The chain combines TRBV28 with TRBJ2-5; 7 bases fit TRBD2. Looked up from germline, CDR1 is MDHEN and CDR2 is SYDVKM. The CDR3 has 14 residues. The V and J ends lost 3 bases and 9 bases, in that order; junction bases with no gene match: 10. The CDR3 protein is CASSLTSLSLPQYF. The CDR3 bases are TGTGCCAGCAGTTTGACTAGCCTGTCTTTACCCCAGTACTTC.

The chain employs TRBV5-6 and TRBJ2-2, with D perhaps TRBD1 (5 bases). CDR1 and CDR2 from the germline V gene are SGHDT and YYEEEE. Trimming shortened V by 5 bases and J by 6 bases, and 14 bases separated the two germline ends. There are 14 residues in the CDR3. The CDR3 sequence is CASSLQGRSGELFF. CDR3 DNA sequence: TGTGCCAGCAGTCTTCAGGGTCGGTCCGGGGAGCTGTTTTTT.

The chain's CDR3 is CASSIGQVALSYNEQFF. The CDR3 DNA reads TGTGCCAGCAGCATTGGACAAGTTGCGCTCTCCTACAATGAGCAGTTCTTC. The chain couples TRBV7-8 to TRBJ2-1; tentatively, D is TRBD1 (5 bases). The germline V gene encodes CDR1 SGHVS and CDR2 FQNEAQ. Trimming removed 5 bases from V and 0 bases from J, with 17 bases in between. The CDR3 runs to 17 residues.

V gene TRBV9 combines with J gene TRBJ1-2, with 11 positions matching TRBD1. The germline CDR1 and CDR2 sequences are SGDLS and YYNGEE. The ends lost 0 bases at V and 3 bases at J; junction bases unmatched: 10. The length of the CDR3 is 18 residues. CDR3 loop: CASSVGRTGGPHYYGYTF. DNA of the CDR3: TGTGCCAGCAGCGTAGGGCGGACAGGGGGCCCACACTACTATGGCTACACCTTC.

The chain couples TRBV7-9 to TRBJ2-7, with 10 positions matching TRBD2. CDR3 size: 14 residues. Germline V lookup: CDR1 SEHNR, CDR2 FQNEAQ (reference sequence). V lost 3 bases, J lost 5 bases, and 4 bases stayed unmatched. CDR3 sequence: CASSLSLAGDEQYF. The DNA for the CDR3 is TGTGCCAGCAGCTTGTCTCTAGCGGGAGACGAGCAGTACTTC.

The CDR3 coding sequence is TGTGCCAGCAGTGAACCCCCAGGGGGGTCCTACGAGCAGTACTTC. Translation gives CASSEPPGGSYEQYF. The chain has TRBV2 and TRBJ2-7; possibly TRBD1 for D (7 bases). The CDR3 extends over 15 amino acids. Germline V gene sequence: CDR1 SNHLY, CDR2 FYNNEI. Trimming cost V 2 bases and J 1 base, with 12 bases left between them.

The chain couples TRBV6-6 to TRBJ1-3; 7 bases match TRBD1. The CDR3 is 16 amino acids. Germline-derived CDR1 and CDR2 are MNHNY and SVGAGI (reference sequence). V trimming: 4 bases; J trimming: 4 bases; junction bases outside the gene matches: 10. CDR3 sequence: CASSSLRGQAGNTIYF. CDR3 sequence (DNA): TGTGCCAGCAGTTCTCTAAGGGGGCAGGCAGGAAACACCATATATTTT.

The chain uses TRBV19 and TRBJ1-1; 7 nucleotides align to TRBD1. V shed 3 bases, J shed 6 bases, and the junction held 16 bases outside the gene matches. Germline CDR1 reads LNHDA; CDR2 reads SQIVND (reference sequence). The length of the CDR3 is 17 residues. The CDR3 nucleotides are TGTGCCAGTAGTATTGAAAGGGGGCGGATAACCGGGGCTGAAGCTTTCTTT. Translation gives CASSIERGRITGAEAFF.

V is TRBV28 and J is TRBJ2-2; 9 bases are shared with TRBD2. Losses at the gene ends were 4 bases for V and 3 bases for J; bases not matched to a gene: 6. The germline gives CDR1 MDHEN, CDR2 SYDVKM. The CDR3 has 16 residues. This CDR3 is CASSSLRLADTGELFF. CDR3 sequence (DNA): TGTGCCAGCAGTTCACTAAGACTAGCGGACACCGGGGAGCTGTTTTTT.

V is TRBV5-4 and J is TRBJ2-2; 8 nucleotides line up with TRBD1. Germline-derived CDR1 and CDR2 are SGHNT and YYREEE (reference sequence). The length of the CDR3 is 15 residues. V trimming: 4 bases; J trimming: 4 bases; junction bases outside the gene matches: 6. The CDR3, as DNA: TGTGCCAGCAGCAGGTTCCAGGGGGCCACCGGGGAGCTGTTTTTT. It specifies CASSRFQGATGELFF. The whole variable domain, filled in from reference TRBV5-4 and TRBJ2-2, reads ETGVTQSPTHLIKTRGQQVTLRCSSQSGHNTVSWYQQALGQGPQFIFQYYREEENGRGNFPPRFSGLQFPNYSSELNVNALELDDSALYLCASSRFQGATGELFFGEGSRLTVL.

This clone was counted a single time. V usage is TRBV28 and J usage is TRBJ2-5, with 8 positions matching TRBD2. CDR1 and CDR2 from the germline V gene are MDHEN and SYDVKM. This CDR3 has 15 amino acids. The J segment lost 5 bases and the V segment lost 5 bases, leaving 10 bases of the junction unmatched. CDR3 protein: CASSRAGVNRETQYF. The CDR3 nucleotides are TGTGCCAGCAGTCGAGCGGGGGTGAACCGGGAGACCCAGTACTTC.

The CDR3 sequence is CASSTHLADTYEQYF. Here the CDR3 DNA reads TGTGCCAGTAGTACCCACCTGGCAGATACCTACGAGCAGTACTTC. The chain uses TRBV19 and TRBJ2-7; the D is unclear. CDR3 length equals 15 residues. Per the germline V gene, CDR1 is LNHDA and CDR2 is SQIVND (reference sequence). Trimming pared 4 bases from V and 2 bases from J, leaving 15 bases between. Full variable domain (remainder filled in from reference TRBV19 and TRBJ2-7): DGGITQSPKYLFRKEGQNVTLSCEQNLNHDAMYWYRQDPGQGLRLIYYSQIVNDFQKGDIAEGYSVSREKKESFPLTVTSAQKNPTAFYLCASSTHLADTYEQYFGPGTRLTVT.

The gene calls are TRBV5-4 and TRBJ1-1, with TRBD1 matching 7 bases. CDR1 is SGHNT and CDR2 is YYREEE in the germline V gene (reference sequence). CDR3 size: 17 residues. Unmatched junction bases numbered 9, after V lost 1 base and J lost 0 bases. The CDR3, as DNA: TGTGCCAGCAGCTTGAACCGGGACAGTAAAATGAACACTGAAGCTTTCTTT. Encoded protein: CASSLNRDSKMNTEAFF.

This clone was found a few times. The rearrangement joins TRBV27 to TRBJ2-1; D may be TRBD2 (5 bases). This CDR3 has 14 amino acids. CDR1 and CDR2 from the germline V gene are MNHEY and SMNVEV (reference sequence). V gave up 6 bases and J gave up 1 base, with 10 bases separating them. The CDR3 region is CASRPAVSYNEQFF. CDR3 DNA: TGTGCCAGCAGACCAGCGGTTTCCTACAATGAGCAGTTCTTC.

The chain couples TRBV28 to TRBJ2-7; 10 nucleotides line up with TRBD1. The germline CDR1 and CDR2 sequences are MDHEN and SYDVKM. The CDR3 totals 14 residues. The ends lost 2 bases at V and 5 bases at J; junction bases unmatched: 3. In DNA form, the CDR3 reads TGTGCCAGCAGTTTAGGGACAGGGGCACACGAGCAGTACTTC. Translation gives CASSLGTGAHEQYF. The full variable domain, its missing parts supplied by reference TRBV28 and TRBJ2-7, is DVKVTQSSRYLVKRTGEKVFLECVQDMDHENMFWYRQDPGLGLRLIYFSYDVKMKEKGDIPEGYSVSREKKERFSLILESASTNQTSMYLCASSLGTGAHEQYFGPGTRLTVT.

The chain links TRBV14 to TRBJ1-4; D possibly corresponds to TRBD1 (6 bases). The CDR3 consists of 14 residues. CDR1 and CDR2 from the germline V gene are SGHDN and FVKESK. V was clipped by 0 bases and J by 10 bases, with 12 bases between them. This chain's CDR3 is CASSQEWTVGKLFF. CDR3 DNA sequence: TGTGCCAGCAGCCAAGAATGGACAGTCGGAAAACTGTTTTTT.

V and J are TRBV6-1 and TRBJ2-2, with D possibly matching TRBD1 (6 bases). Trimming removed 1 base from V and 1 base from J, with 13 bases in between. There are 17 residues in the CDR3. Per the germline V gene, CDR1 is MNHNS and CDR2 is SASEGT. CDR3 coding DNA: TGTGCCAGCAGTGAAGTATTGGGACAAATGAACACCGGGGAGCTGTTTTTT. Amino acid sequence: CASSEVLGQMNTGELFF.

This clone was counted only a few times. The chain links TRBV28 to TRBJ2-1; 7 bases map to TRBD2. Germline trimming cut 4 bases from V and 1 base from J; bases unmatched to any gene: 4. There are 15 residues in the CDR3. CDR1 is MDHEN and CDR2 is SYDVKM in the germline V gene. CDR3 residues: CASSSAGVSYNEQFF. The CDR3 nucleotides are TGTGCCAGCAGTTCGGCGGGAGTATCCTACAATGAGCAGTTCTTC. Full variable domain (outside the CDR3, taken from reference TRBV28 and TRBJ2-1): DVKVTQSSRYLVKRTGEKVFLECVQDMDHENMFWYRQDPGLGLRLIYFSYDVKMKEKGDIPEGYSVSREKKERFSLILESASTNQTSMYLCASSSAGVSYNEQFFGPGTRLTVL.